This TCR beta chain was captured in a study of cytomegalovirus exposure and HLA in healthy donors. The CDR3 covers 14 residues. Germline CDR1 reads SGHDT; CDR2 reads YYEEEE. Trimming stripped 0 bases from V and 4 bases from J, with 7 bases between. Repertoires were generated with immunoSEQ multiplex PCR, while TCRdb's copy carries only in-frame clones and drops some. The table lists about 44,000 clones, approximately 93% of them singletons, with 2% to 2.5% in the top ten. This sequence originates from a woman aged 18-29 years in good health and CMV-seronegative. Sequencing was carried out using PBMCs. The chain couples TRBV5-6 to TRBJ2-2, with a tentative D call TRBD2 (6 bases). Written as DNA, the CDR3 is TGTGCCAGCAGCTTGGAGGAGGGCACCGGGGAGCTGTTTTTT. Its translation is CASSLEEGTGELFF.